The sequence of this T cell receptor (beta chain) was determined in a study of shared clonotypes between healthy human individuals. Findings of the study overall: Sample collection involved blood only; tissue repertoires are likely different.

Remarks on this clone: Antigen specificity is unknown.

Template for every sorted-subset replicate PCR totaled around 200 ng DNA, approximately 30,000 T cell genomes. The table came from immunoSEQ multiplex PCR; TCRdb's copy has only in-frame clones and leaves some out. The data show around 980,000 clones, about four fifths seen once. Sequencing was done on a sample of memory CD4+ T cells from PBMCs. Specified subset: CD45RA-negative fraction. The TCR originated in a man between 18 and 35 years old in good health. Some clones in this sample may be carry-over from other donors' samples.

The CDR3 loop reads CASSSGQLSYEQYF. As DNA, the CDR3 is TGTGCCAGCAGTTCAGGACAGCTGTCCTACGAGCAGTACTTC. The rearrangement links TRBV28 to TRBJ2-7; D is perhaps TRBD1 (6 bases). V was trimmed by 4 bases and J by 1 base, leaving 11 bases between them. The length of the CDR3 is 14 residues. Germline CDR1 reads MDHEN; CDR2 reads SYDVKM.